Below, one T cell receptor (beta chain) is given with its context. What this receptor recognizes is not known. Base qualities are missing; no much larger clone stands one base away. The source of the sample is a study of identical twins listed by TCRdb under 2016. In terms of the full investigation: TCR alpha and beta repertoires from monozygotic twins, unrelated adults of various ages and cord blood were deep-sequenced to test whether fetal clonotypes persist. Replicate twin experiments were performed at different times using different library preparation protocols to rule out contamination.

The library was made by 5' RACE. Sequencing took place on an Illumina HiSeq 2000. A universal primer binding site was added through template switching, and the final cDNA carried a unique molecular identifier so that TCR cDNA molecules could be counted accurately. Specific primers in the conserved constant-segment region were used to synthesize first-strand cDNA for TCR alpha and beta chains. To control for contamination, every cDNA library carried two barcodes: a SMART-Mk sample barcode plus Illumina barcodes. TruSeq adapter sequences, together with Illumina sample barcodes, were added in two successive PCR steps. Sequencing of the TCR alpha and beta cDNA libraries was done on the Illumina HiSeq platform using custom primers. Concerning the study's data processing: Raw reads were processed with MiGEC to extract unique molecular identifiers, and MiXCR was used to determine CDR3 positions. Recombination models were inferred per individual with the repgenHMM and IGoR tools using an EM algorithm. Shared clonotype analysis was performed with the tcR package in R, normalizing sharing by the product of cloneset sizes. To study raw recombination without the effects of thymic and clonal selection, out-of-frame nonproductive sequences were analyzed. TCRdb reprocessing: public reads trimmed at Q25 with fastp, clones called with MiXCR, in-frame beta chains kept. Each CDR3 protein gets just one entry, which takes the most common genes and DNA from the rows behind it. The V and J calls and clone size are TCRdb's, not the authors'. In this sample the table shows about 660,000 distinct CDR3 sequences, around 8.6% of which occur a single time. The top ten constitute 0.75% to 1% of the sample.

Only healthy Caucasian donors were included. The twin cohort comprised three pairs of female monozygotic twins, all aged roughly 18 to 30 years. RNA for TCR libraries was isolated from peripheral blood mononuclear cells. Study-wide findings and limitations: Abundant cord blood beta clonotypes carried fewer insertions; young adult naive repertoires showed a weaker similar trend, while memory repertoires showed none. Invariant T cells such as MAIT and iNKT could partly confound zero-insertion analyses, though diverse VJ usage argued against this for most clonotypes. Conclusions relied on cross-sectional statistical analysis, since the same donors could not be followed over many years. In beta out-of-frame sequences, excess twin sharing was weaker, because having fewer shared sequences lowered the signal-to-noise ratio. In monozygotic twins, recombination models systematically underestimated out-of-frame TCR alpha sharing, but the models matched the sharing seen between unrelated individuals. Compared with coincidental sharing between unrelated individuals, out-of-frame TCR alpha sequences shared between twins had an excess of sequences with low generation probability.

The same sample was also used in a study of yellow fever vaccine responses in identical twins. As that second paper reports: The authors reported that the T cell response to vaccination in identical twins appeared partly convergent and partly personalized. The study precisely tracked vaccine-responding T cell clones in identical twins.

Sequencing used PBMCs. This clonotype originated in a woman between 18 and 30 years old in good health.

The DNA reads TGTGCCAGCGGCAGGACAGCCGACTACGAGCAGTACTTC. Its protein is CASGRTADYEQYF. In this chain, TRBV5-5 is recombined with TRBJ2-7; TRBD1 could be the D gene, as 6 bases match. V and J lose 7 bases and 3 bases, and a span of 14 bases separates them. From cysteine to phenylalanine, the CDR3 is 13 amino acids long. Only the CDR3 portion is preserved as DNA: 39 bases, with reading frame beginning at the first base. CDR1 SGHKS and CDR2 YYEKEE were looked up in the germline V gene (reference sequence).